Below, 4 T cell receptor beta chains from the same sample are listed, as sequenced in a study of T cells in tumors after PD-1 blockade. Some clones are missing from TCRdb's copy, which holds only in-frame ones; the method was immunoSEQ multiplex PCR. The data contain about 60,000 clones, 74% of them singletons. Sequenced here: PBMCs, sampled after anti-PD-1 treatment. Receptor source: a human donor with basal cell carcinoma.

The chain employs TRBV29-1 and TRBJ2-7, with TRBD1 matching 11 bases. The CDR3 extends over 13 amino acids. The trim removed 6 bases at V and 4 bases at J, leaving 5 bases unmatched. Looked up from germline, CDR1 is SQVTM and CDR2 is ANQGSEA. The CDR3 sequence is CSVTGQGVYEQYF. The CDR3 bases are TGCAGCGTGACGGGACAGGGGGTGTACGAGCAGTACTTC.

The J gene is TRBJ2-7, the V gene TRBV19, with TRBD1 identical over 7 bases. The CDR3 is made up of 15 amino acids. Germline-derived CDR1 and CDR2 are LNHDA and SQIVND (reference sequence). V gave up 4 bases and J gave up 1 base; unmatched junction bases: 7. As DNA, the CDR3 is TGTGCCAGTAGTACGCACAGGGGTGGGTCCTACGAGCAGTACTTC. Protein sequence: CASSTHRGGSYEQYF.

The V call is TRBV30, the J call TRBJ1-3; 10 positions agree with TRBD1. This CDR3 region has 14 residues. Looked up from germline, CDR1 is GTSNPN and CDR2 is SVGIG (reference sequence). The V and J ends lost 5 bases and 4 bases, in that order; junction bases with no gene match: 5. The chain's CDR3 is CAWARDRGGNTIYF. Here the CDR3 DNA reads TGTGCCTGGGCCCGGGACAGGGGAGGAAACACCATATATTTT.

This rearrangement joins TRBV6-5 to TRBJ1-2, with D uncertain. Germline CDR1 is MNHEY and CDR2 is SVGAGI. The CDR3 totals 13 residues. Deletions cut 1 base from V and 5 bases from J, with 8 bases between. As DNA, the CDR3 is TGTGCCAGCAGTTACTTATCAGCTTATGGCTACACCTTC. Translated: CASSYLSAYGYTF.